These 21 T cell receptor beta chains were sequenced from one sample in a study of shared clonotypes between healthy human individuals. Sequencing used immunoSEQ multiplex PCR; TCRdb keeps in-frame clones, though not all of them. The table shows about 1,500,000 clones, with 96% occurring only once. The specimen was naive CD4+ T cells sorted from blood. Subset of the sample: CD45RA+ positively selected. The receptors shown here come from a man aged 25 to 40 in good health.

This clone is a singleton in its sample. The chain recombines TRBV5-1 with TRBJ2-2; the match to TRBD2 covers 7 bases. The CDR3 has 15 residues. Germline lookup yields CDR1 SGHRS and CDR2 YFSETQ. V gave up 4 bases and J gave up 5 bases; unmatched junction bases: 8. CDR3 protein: CASSPRGGGTGELFF. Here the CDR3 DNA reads TGCGCCAGCAGCCCCAGAGGCGGGGGAACCGGGGAGCTGTTTTTT.

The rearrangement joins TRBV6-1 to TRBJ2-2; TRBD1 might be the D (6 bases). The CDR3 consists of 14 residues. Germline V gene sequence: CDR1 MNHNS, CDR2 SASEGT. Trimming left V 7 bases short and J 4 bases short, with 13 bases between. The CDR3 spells CASKPQGLTGELFF. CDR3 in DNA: TGTGCCAGCAAACCTCAGGGGCTCACCGGGGAGCTGTTTTTT.

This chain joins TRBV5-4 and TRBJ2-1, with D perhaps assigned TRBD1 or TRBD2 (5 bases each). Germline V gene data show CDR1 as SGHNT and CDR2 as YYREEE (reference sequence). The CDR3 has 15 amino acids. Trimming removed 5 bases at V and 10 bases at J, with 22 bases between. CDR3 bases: TGTGCCAGCAGGCCTACCCCGGCCCGGGGCGGAGAGCAGTTCTTC. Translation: CASRPTPARGGEQFF.

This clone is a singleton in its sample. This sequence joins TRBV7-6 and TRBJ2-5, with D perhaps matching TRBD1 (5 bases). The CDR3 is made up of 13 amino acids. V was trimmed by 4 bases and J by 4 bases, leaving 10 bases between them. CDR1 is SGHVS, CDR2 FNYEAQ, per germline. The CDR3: CASSSGRVETQYF. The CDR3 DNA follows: TGTGCCAGCAGCTCAGGCAGGGTAGAGACCCAGTACTTC.

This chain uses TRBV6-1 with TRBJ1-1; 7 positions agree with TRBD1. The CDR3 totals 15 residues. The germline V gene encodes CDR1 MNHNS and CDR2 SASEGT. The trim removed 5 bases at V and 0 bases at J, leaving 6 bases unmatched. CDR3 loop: CASSRTGGMNTEAFF. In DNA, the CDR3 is TGTGCCAGCAGTCGGACAGGAGGGATGAACACTGAAGCTTTCTTT.

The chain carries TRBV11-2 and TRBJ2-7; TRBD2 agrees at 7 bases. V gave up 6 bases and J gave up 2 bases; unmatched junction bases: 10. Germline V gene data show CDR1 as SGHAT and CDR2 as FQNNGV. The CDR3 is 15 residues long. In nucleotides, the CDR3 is TGTGCCAGCAGTCAGGGACTAACGAGGACCTACGAGCAGTACTTC. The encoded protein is CASSQGLTRTYEQYF.

The CDR3 is CASSRSLAYEQYF. CDR3 nucleotides: TGTGCCAGCAGCCGAAGTTTAGCCTACGAGCAGTACTTC. The chain has TRBV5-8 and TRBJ2-7, with unresolved D. CDR1 and CDR2 from the germline V gene are SGHTS and YDEGEE. The length of the CDR3 is 13 residues. V was clipped by 4 bases and J by 2 bases, with 10 bases between them. Based on the CDR3 plus reference TRBV5-8 and TRBJ2-7, the full variable domain is EAGVTQSPTHLIKTRGQQATLRCSPISGHTSVYWYQQALGLGLQFLLWYDEGEERNRGNFPPRFSGRQFPNYSSELNVNALELEDSALYLCASSRSLAYEQYFGPGTRLTVT.

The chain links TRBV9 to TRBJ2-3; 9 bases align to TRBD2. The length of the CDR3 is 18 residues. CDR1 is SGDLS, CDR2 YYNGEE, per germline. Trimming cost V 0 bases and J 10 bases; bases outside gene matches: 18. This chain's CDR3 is CASSVALAGRSGLNAQYF. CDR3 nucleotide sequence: TGTGCCAGCAGCGTAGCGCTAGCGGGAAGGTCGGGTCTAAATGCGCAGTATTTT.

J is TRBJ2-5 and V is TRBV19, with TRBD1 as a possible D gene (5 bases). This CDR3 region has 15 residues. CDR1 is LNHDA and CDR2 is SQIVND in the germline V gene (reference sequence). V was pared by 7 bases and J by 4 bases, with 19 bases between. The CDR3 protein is CASKGAGSTLETQYF. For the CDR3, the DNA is TGTGCCAGTAAGGGCGCAGGGTCGACTCTAGAGACCCAGTACTTC.

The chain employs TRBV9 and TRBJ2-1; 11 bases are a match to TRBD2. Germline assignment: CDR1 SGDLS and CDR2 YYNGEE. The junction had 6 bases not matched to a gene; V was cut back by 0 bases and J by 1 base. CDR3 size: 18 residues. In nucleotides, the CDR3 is TGTGCCAGCAGCGTAGGACTAGCGGGACGGAGGTCCTACAATGAGCAGTTCTTC. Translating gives CASSVGLAGRRSYNEQFF. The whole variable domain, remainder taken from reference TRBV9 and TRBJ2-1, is DSGVTQTPKHLITATGQRVTLRCSPRSGDLSVYWYQQSLDQGLQFLIQYYNGEERAKGNILERFSAQQFPDLHSELNLSSLELGDSALYFCASSVGLAGRRSYNEQFFGPGTRLTVL.

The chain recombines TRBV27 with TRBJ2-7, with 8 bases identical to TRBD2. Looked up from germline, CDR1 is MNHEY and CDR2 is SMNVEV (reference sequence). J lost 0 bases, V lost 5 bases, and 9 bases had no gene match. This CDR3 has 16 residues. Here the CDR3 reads CASSPLSGTSSYEQYF. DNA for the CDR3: TGTGCCAGCAGTCCTCTTAGCGGGACCTCCTCCTACGAGCAGTACTTC.

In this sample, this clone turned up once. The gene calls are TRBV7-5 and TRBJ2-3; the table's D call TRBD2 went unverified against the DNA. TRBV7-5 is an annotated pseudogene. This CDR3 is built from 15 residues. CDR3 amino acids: CVRSLAKRGRYTQYF. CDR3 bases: TGTGTCAGAAGCTTAGCCAAGCGGGGGCGGTATACGCAGTATTTT.

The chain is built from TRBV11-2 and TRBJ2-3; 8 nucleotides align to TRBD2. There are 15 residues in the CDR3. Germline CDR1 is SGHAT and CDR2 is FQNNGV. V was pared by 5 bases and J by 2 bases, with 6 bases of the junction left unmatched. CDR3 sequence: CASSPVREATDTQYF. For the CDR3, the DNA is TGTGCCAGCAGCCCCGTGCGGGAGGCCACAGATACGCAGTATTTT.

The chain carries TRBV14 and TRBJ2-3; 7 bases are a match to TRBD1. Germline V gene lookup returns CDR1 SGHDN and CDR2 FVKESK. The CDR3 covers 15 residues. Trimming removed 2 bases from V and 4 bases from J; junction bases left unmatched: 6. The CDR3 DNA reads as TGTGCCAGCAGCCAAAAGACAGGGCGCTCAGATACGCAGTATTTT. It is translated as CASSQKTGRSDTQYF.

CDR3 coding DNA: TGTGCCAGCAGCTTGAGCCGCCTAGGGGAGCAGGGTCCCTACGAGCAGTACTTC. Translating it yields CASSLSRLGEQGPYEQYF. This chain connects TRBV11-3 to TRBJ2-7; TRBD1 or TRBD2 may be the D gene (5 bases each). From germline, CDR1 is SGHNT and CDR2 YENEEA. CDR3 length: 18 amino acids. The ends were cut back, 3 bases at V and 2 bases at J, with 23 bases in the middle.

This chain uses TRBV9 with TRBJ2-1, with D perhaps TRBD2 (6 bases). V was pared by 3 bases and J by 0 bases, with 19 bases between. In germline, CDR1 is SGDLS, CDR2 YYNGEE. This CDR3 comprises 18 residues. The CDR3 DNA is TGTGCCAGCAGCGACCGACCCAAGGAGGGGAGCTCCTACAATGAGCAGTTCTTC. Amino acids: CASSDRPKEGSSYNEQFF.

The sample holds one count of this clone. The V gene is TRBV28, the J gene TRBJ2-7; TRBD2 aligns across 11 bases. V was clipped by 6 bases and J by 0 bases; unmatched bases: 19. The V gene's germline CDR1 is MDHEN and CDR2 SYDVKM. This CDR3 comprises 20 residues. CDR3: CASSPWSTSGATSSSYEQYF. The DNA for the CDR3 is TGTGCCAGCAGCCCATGGTCGACTAGCGGGGCGACCTCGAGCTCCTACGAGCAGTACTTC.

This CDR3 is CSVVHFQANTEAFF. The CDR3 nucleotides read TGCAGCGTTGTCCATTTTCAGGCGAACACTGAAGCTTTCTTT. The chain links TRBV29-1 to TRBJ1-1; unclear D gene. The CDR3 has 14 amino acids. The germline gives CDR1 SQVTM, CDR2 ANQGSEA. Trimming cost V 4 bases and J 1 base, with 13 bases left between them.

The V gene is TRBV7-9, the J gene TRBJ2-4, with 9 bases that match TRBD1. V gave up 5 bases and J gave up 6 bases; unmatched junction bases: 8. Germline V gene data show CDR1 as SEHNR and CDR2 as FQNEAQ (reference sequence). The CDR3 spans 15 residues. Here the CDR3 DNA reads TGTGCCAGCAGCCCATGGACAGGGGATGTAAACATTCAGTACTTC. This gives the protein CASSPWTGDVNIQYF.

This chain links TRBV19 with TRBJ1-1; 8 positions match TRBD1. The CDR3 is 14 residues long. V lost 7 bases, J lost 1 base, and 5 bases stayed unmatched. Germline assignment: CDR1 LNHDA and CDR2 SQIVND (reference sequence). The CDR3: CASIAGTGNTEAFF. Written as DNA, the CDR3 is TGTGCCAGTATCGCCGGGACAGGGAACACTGAAGCTTTCTTT.

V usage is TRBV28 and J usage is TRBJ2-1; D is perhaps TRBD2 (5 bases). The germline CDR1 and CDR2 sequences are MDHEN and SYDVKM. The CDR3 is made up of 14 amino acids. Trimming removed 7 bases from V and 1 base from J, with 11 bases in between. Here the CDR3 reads CASKFRGSYNEQFF. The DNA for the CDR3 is TGTGCCAGCAAATTTCGGGGATCCTACAATGAGCAGTTCTTC.